These T cell receptor beta chains were read from a single sample in a study of T-cell memory formation after mild COVID-19. From the 5' RACE reads, TCRdb called clonotypes with MiXCR, one entry per CDR3 protein. The sample shows 250,000 or so distinct CDR3 sequences, roughly 18% of them seen only once. Material: PBMCs or a T cell subset sorted from them (not recorded which). These receptors came from a man younger than 35 who had mild COVID-19 (a few samples of this study predate the infection). Cell type and time point are not known. Both conserved end residues are part of each CDR3. The D gene is left open where the match is weak. Size tells how often a clone was seen (once, few, many) or the class of an expanded clone, and some rows leave it out.

TRBV5-1	TRBJ2-3	few	16	NA	TGCGCCAGCAGCCCCGGACAGCTTGCCGACACAGATACGCAGTATTTT	CASSPGQLADTDTQYF
TRBV6-2/TRBV6-3	TRBJ2-7	few	12	NA	TGTGCCAGCAGTTACCCGGCTGGTGAGCAGTACTTC	CASSYPAGEQYF
TRBV6-2/TRBV6-3	TRBJ1-5	NA	14	NA	TGTGCCAGCAGCCCGTGGGCGGACAATCAGCCCCAGCATTTT	CASSPWADNQPQHF
TRBV4-2	TRBJ2-1	NA	16	NA	TGTGCCAGCAGTCCCCGAGGAGCCCCGGCGTCCGATGAGCAGTTCTTC	CASSPRGAPASDEQFF
TRBV6-1	TRBJ2-1	NA	14	NA	TGTGCCAGCAGTTTTGGGCCCCGACCGGGAGAGCAGTTCTTC	CASSFGPRPGEQFF
TRBV5-1	TRBJ1-1	NA	15	NA	TGCGCCAGCACCCCCCGTGGAGTCGGGGGGACTGAAGCTTTCTTT	CASTPRGVGGTEAFF
TRBV7-2	TRBJ2-2	NA	15	NA	TGTGCCAGCAGCGTGACAGGGAGGCTCACCGGGGAGCTGTTTTTT	CASSVTGRLTGELFF
TRBV4-3	TRBJ2-1	NA	13	NA	TGCGCCAGCAGCCAAGAGCCACACAATGAGCAGTTCTTC	CASSQEPHNEQFF
TRBV28	TRBJ1-6	many	14	NA	TGTGCCGGCTGCGATACGGGGAGTAATTCACCCCTCCACTTT	CAGCDTGSNSPLHF
TRBV18	TRBJ2-5	few	16	NA	TGTGCCAGCTCACCAATTGTCATAGCGCGCGAAGAAACCCAGTACTTC	CASSPIVIAREETQYF
TRBV2	TRBJ2-6	few	14	NA	TGTGCCAGCGACGACAGGTCTGGGGCCAACGTCCTGACTTTC	CASDDRSGANVLTF
TRBV4-1	TRBJ1-6	NA	17	NA	TGCGCCAGCAGCCGGGAGGCAGGGTATTCCTATAATTCACCCCTCCACTTT	CASSREAGYSYNSPLHF
TRBV5-6	TRBJ2-5	few	15	TRBD1	TGTGCCAGCAGCCCGGGGACAGGGATGCAAGAGACCCAGTACTTC	CASSPGTGMQETQYF
TRBV6-6	TRBJ1-5	NA	22	TRBD1	TGTGCCAGCAGTTTTGAGTTTGATGTGGGGACAGGTTCGTTCGCTAGCAATCAGCCCCAGCATTTT	CASSFEFDVGTGSFASNQPQHF
TRBV4-3	TRBJ2-2	few	15	NA	TGCGCCAGCAGCCTAATGGGGGGCCAAGCCGGGGAGCTGTTTTTT	CASSLMGGQAGELFF
TRBV20-1	TRBJ1-5	few	16	TRBD1	TGCAGTGCTAGAGAGGTTTCCAGGGGGCTAAGTCAGCCCCAGCATTTT	CSAREVSRGLSQPQHF
TRBV4-2	TRBJ2-6	many	19	NA	TGTGCCAGCAGCCAAGAGGCAGGGTCCCGGGCCTCTGGGGCCAACGTCCTGACTTTC	CASSQEAGSRASGANVLTF
TRBV28	TRBJ2-5	NA	12	NA	TGTGCCAGCAGAGACAGCCAAGAGACCCAGTACTTC	CASRDSQETQYF
TRBV7-9	TRBJ1-6	few	13	NA	TGTGCCGGCGGACTGAACTATAATTCACCCCTCCACTTT	CAGGLNYNSPLHF
TRBV5-1	TRBJ2-7	few	15	NA	TGCGCCACGTCGCTCGGGCCCAATTCCGCCTACGAGCAGTACTTC	CATSLGPNSAYEQYF
TRBV7-2	TRBJ2-5	many	14	NA	TGTGCCAGCAGCTTAGGGCTAGGTCAAGAGACCCAGTACTTC	CASSLGLGQETQYF
TRBV3-1	TRBJ2-3	few	17	TRBD2	TGTGCCAGCAGCCAAGTGCGAGCGGGGGCCTTCACAGATACGCAGTATTTT	CASSQVRAGAFTDTQYF
TRBV7-3	TRBJ2-5	few	13	NA	TGTGCCAGCAGCTCTAGCCGGGATGAGACCCAGTACTTC	CASSSSRDETQYF
TRBV12-3/TRBV12-4	TRBJ2-3	NA	18	NA	TGTGCCAGCAGTTTAGCGCTTGGAGGGGGGCCCCGAACAGATACGCAGTATTTT	CASSLALGGGPRTDTQYF
TRBV4-1	TRBJ2-2	few	15	TRBD1	TGCGCCAGCAGCCCAGGGGGAACGAACACCGGGGAGCTGTTTTTT	CASSPGGTNTGELFF
TRBV7-2	TRBJ2-5	few	18	TRBD2	TGTGCCAGCAGCCCGGGCGCCACTAGCGGGGGGGGACAAGAGACCCAGTACTTC	CASSPGATSGGGQETQYF
TRBV12-3/TRBV12-4	TRBJ2-1	NA	16	NA	TGTGCCAGCTTACCCACAGGCAACGTGGCCTACAATGAGCAGTTCTTC	CASLPTGNVAYNEQFF
TRBV7-6	TRBJ2-6	few	16	NA	TGTGCCAGCAGCTTAGCGCCGGGGGCTGGGGCCAACGTCCTGACTTTC	CASSLAPGAGANVLTF